Given below is one T cell receptor beta chain in context. Its antigen remains unidentified. Expressed TCRB transcripts were sequenced after all isolated RNA was converted to cDNA. Naive, central memory and regulatory T cell samples came to a mean of approximately 3.57 million reads. Data came from immunoSEQ multiplex PCR; TCRdb stores just in-frame clones and leaves some out. This sample carries around 300,000 clones, roughly 9.6% of them seen once, and the ten largest clones take roughly 0.014%. This specimen belongs to a study of beta chain features in type 1 diabetes. Findings and limits, study-wide: Significant though moderate, a shortening of TCRB CDR3s appeared in all four CD4+ subsets of Type 1 diabetes patients. There were fewer insertions and more deletions at the VDJ junctions of type 1 diabetes patients. HLA effects on TCRB rearrangement stayed unresolved here.

With 5 bases removed from V and 1 base from J, the gap between germline ends came to 9 bases. From germline, CDR1 is SGHVS and CDR2 FQNEAQ. CDR3 length equals 15 residues. The J gene is TRBJ2-6, the V gene TRBV7-8; weak D call: TRBD1 (6 bases). This receptor was taken from a woman aged 25 to 39 in good health. Sequences were obtained from naive CD4+ T cells from blood. In DNA, the CDR3 is TGTGCCAGCAGCGGCGGACAGTCTGGGGCCAACGTCCTGACTTTC. It specifies CASSGGQSGANVLTF.